This T cell receptor (beta chain) was recovered during a study of T cells after yellow fever vaccination. Study-wide context: CD3, CD45RA, CCR7 and CD95 sorting yielded EM, EMRA, CM and Tscm memory subsets.

Germline CDR1 reads MDHEN; CDR2 reads SYDVKM. V shed 6 bases and J 3 bases; nucleotides not matched to a gene: 10. The CDR3 consists of 15 residues. Findings and caveats of the study: Overlap between CD4 and CD8 compartments was detected for a small share of clonotypes. Subsequent to the booster, the majority of primary-vaccination clones reappeared (around 96% CD4, roughly 90% CD8).

5'RACE template switching produced TCR cDNA carrying a universal primer site and UMIs. Each CDR3 protein is one row after TCRdb ran MiXCR on the 5' RACE reads. The sample records just over 25,000 distinct CDR3 sequences, 4.5% to 5.5% being singletons. This clonotype was seen at least ten times. This clonotype originated in a man younger than 40 who received the YFV17D yellow fever vaccine. J is TRBJ2-7 and V is TRBV28; 8 nucleotides match TRBD1. The source was PBMCs, either bulk or a sorted T-cell subset (CD4+, CD8+, memory, or dextramer-sorted; not recorded which), collected 15 days after the yellow fever booster vaccination. DNA of the CDR3: TGTGCCAGCAGACACCCAGGGACAGGCGGCTACGAGCAGTACTTC. Protein sequence: CASRHPGTGGYEQYF.